These 27 T cell receptor beta chains were all obtained from the same sample, sequenced in a study of T cell responses to AZD1222 COVID-19 vaccine. Profiling relied on immunoSEQ multiplex PCR, and the TCRdb table lists in-frame clones only, not all of them. The data contain approximately 110,000 clones, roughly 90% of them singletons. Sequenced here: peripheral blood, sampled on day 0 of AZD1222 vaccination. These receptors originate from an adult in good health.

This CDR3 is CSVREGQGTDTQYF. The CDR3 DNA sequence: TGCAGCGTAAGAGAGGGTCAGGGCACAGATACGCAGTATTTT. The V gene is TRBV29-1, the J gene TRBJ2-3; TRBD2 is a possible D gene (5 bases). Germline V CDR1 and CDR2: SQVTM, ANQGSEA. The CDR3 is 14 amino acids. V lost 6 bases and J 1 base, leaving 14 bases between the germline ends.

This clone was detected only once. CDR3: CATSDPGRSNEQYF. The CDR3 coding sequence is TGTGCCACCAGTGATCCGGGAAGAAGCAACGAGCAGTACTTC. The chain employs TRBV24-1 and TRBJ2-7; D perhaps matches TRBD2 (5 bases). V lost 3 bases and J 5 bases, leaving 13 bases between the germline ends. CDR3 length equals 14 residues. CDR1 and CDR2 (germline): KGHDR, SFDVKD.

The genes are TRBV29-1 and TRBJ2-7, with D hard to call. V lost 1 base, J lost 3 bases, and 10 bases lay in between. The germline gives CDR1 SQVTM, CDR2 ANQGSEA. This CDR3 is built from 13 residues. The CDR3 loop is CSVEGQANYEQYF. CDR3 in DNA: TGCAGCGTTGAAGGTCAGGCTAACTACGAGCAGTACTTC.

The CDR3 bases are TGTGCCAGCAGCCATACAGGGAGAGGGGCCAACGTCCTGACTTTC. This gives the protein CASSHTGRGANVLTF. The chain uses TRBV7-3 and TRBJ2-6; maybe TRBD1 (6 bases). This CDR3 is built from 15 residues. Trimming took off 5 bases at V and 4 bases at J, with 12 bases between the two ends. Germline V gives CDR1 SGHTA, CDR2 FQGTGA.

V is TRBV6-5 and J is TRBJ1-5; possible D gene TRBD1, 5 bases. Germline CDR1 is MNHEY and CDR2 is SVGAGI. CDR3 length: 16 amino acids. The V and J ends lost 2 bases and 2 bases respectively, with 13 bases between them. The CDR3 DNA reads as TGTGCCAGCAGTTACACATGGGGGGGAGGCAATCAGCCCCAGCATTTT. Its translation is CASSYTWGGGNQPQHF.

The chain combines TRBV7-2 with TRBJ2-1; D unclear. Germline loops: CDR1 SGHTA, CDR2 FQGNSA. This CDR3 has 13 residues. V lost 1 base to trimming and J lost 5 bases, with 6 bases between them. CDR3 coding DNA: TGTGCCAGCAGCTTAGGGCCAGACAATGAGCAGTTCTTC. Translating gives CASSLGPDNEQFF.

The chain uses TRBV19 and TRBJ1-1; D not resolved. V was clipped by 3 bases and J by 5 bases, with 7 bases between them. The germline V gene encodes CDR1 LNHDA and CDR2 SQIVND (reference sequence). The CDR3 consists of 12 residues. The CDR3 DNA reads TGTGCCAGTAGTATTGCATTAACTGAAGCTTTCTTT. Residues: CASSIALTEAFF.

V usage is TRBV6-1 and J usage is TRBJ2-5; D might be TRBD1 (5 bases). The CDR3 loop spans 13 amino acids. The V and J ends lost 3 bases and 3 bases respectively, with 8 bases between them. Germline assignment: CDR1 MNHNS and CDR2 SASEGT. The CDR3 region is CASSETEKETQYF. CDR3 DNA sequence: TGTGCCAGCAGTGAGACAGAGAAAGAGACCCAGTACTTC.

The chain couples TRBV7-3 to TRBJ2-1; D remains unclear. Germline assignment: CDR1 SGHTA and CDR2 FQGTGA. CDR3 size: 15 residues. V lost 5 bases, J lost 5 bases, and 16 bases lay in between. The CDR3 nucleotides read TGTGCCAGCAGCCCCGGTTACATTCCCGACAATGAGCAGTTCTTC. Translating gives CASSPGYIPDNEQFF.

The V call is TRBV5-1, the J call TRBJ2-7; D is ambiguous. V shed 0 bases and J shed 4 bases, with 8 bases lying between them. Germline V gives CDR1 SGHRS, CDR2 YFSETQ. This CDR3 region has 13 residues. DNA of the CDR3: TGCGCCAGCAGCTTGGCCCCCAGTTACGAGCAGTACTTC. Encoded protein: CASSLAPSYEQYF.

This clone came up once. J is TRBJ1-5 and V is TRBV19; D not resolved. CDR1 is LNHDA and CDR2 is SQIVND in the germline V gene (reference sequence). V was trimmed by 8 bases and J by 2 bases, leaving 13 bases between them. This CDR3 has 14 amino acids. The CDR3 DNA reads as TGTGCCAGTGTCTCAGGCAAGGGCAATCAGCCCCAGCATTTT. Translated, it gives CASVSGKGNQPQHF. Filled out from reference TRBV19 and TRBJ1-5, the complete variable domain reads DGGITQSPKYLFRKEGQNVTLSCEQNLNHDAMYWYRQDPGQGLRLIYYSQIVNDFQKGDIAEGYSVSREKKESFPLTVTSAQKNPTAFYLCASVSGKGNQPQHFGDGTRLSIL.

The V call is TRBV24-1, the J call TRBJ1-5; no reliable D call. Germline CDR1 KGHDR, CDR2 SFDVKD. The CDR3 spans 14 residues. The V end lost 4 bases, the J end lost 2 bases, and 8 bases lay between the germline ends. CDR3 sequence (DNA): TGTGCCACCAGTGAAGGTTGGGGCAATCAGCCCCAGCATTTT. Protein: CATSEGWGNQPQHF.

Written as DNA, the CDR3 is TGTGCCAGCAGCTTAGATGGGGCTAGCGGGAAGGGGAATGAGCAGTTCTTC. This encodes CASSLDGASGKGNEQFF. The V and J genes are TRBV7-2 and TRBJ2-1; 9 bases align to TRBD2. This CDR3 has 17 residues. Germline V gives CDR1 SGHTA, CDR2 FQGNSA. Losses at the gene ends were 1 base for V and 7 bases for J; bases not matched to a gene: 11.

The V gene is TRBV3-1 (or the pseudogene TRBV3-2), the J gene TRBJ2-1; possible D gene TRBD1, 5 bases. The CDR3 is 17 residues long. The V gene lost 0 bases and the J gene lost 8 bases, with 20 bases spanning the gap. Germline V gene sequence: CDR1 LGHDT, CDR2 YNNKEL (reference sequence). CDR3 sequence: CASSQDPRLGPRHEQFF. The CDR3 nucleotides are TGTGCCAGCAGCCAAGATCCACGGTTGGGGCCACGCCATGAGCAGTTCTTC.

This chain joins TRBV3-1 (or the pseudogene TRBV3-2) and TRBJ1-1; weak D call: TRBD1 (6 bases). CDR3 length equals 14 residues. Germline CDR1 is LGHDT and CDR2 is YNNKEL (reference sequence). V shed 5 bases and J shed 2 bases, with 12 bases lying between them. CDR3 DNA sequence: TGTGCCAGCAGCGCAAGGGGGACCAACACTGAAGCTTTCTTT. Protein: CASSARGTNTEAFF.

The V call is TRBV4-3, the J call TRBJ2-2, with D perhaps assigned TRBD1 or TRBD2 (5 bases each). The CDR3 is 18 amino acids. Trimming removed 0 bases at V and 5 bases at J, with 19 bases between. Germline CDR1 is LGHNA and CDR2 is YSLEER. CDR3 protein: CASSQDREDWGGTGELFF. The CDR3 nucleotides read TGCGCCAGCAGCCAAGATCGTGAGGACTGGGGCGGAACCGGGGAGCTGTTTTTT.

The chain combines TRBV10-3 with TRBJ1-2, with D uncertain. The CDR3 totals 15 residues. Germline V gene data show CDR1 as ENHRY and CDR2 as SYGVKD. V was shortened by 0 bases and J by 7 bases, with 15 bases between the two germline ends. CDR3 amino acids: CAISESTGSLGGYTF. CDR3 in DNA: TGTGCCATCAGTGAGTCAACGGGGTCGCTTGGTGGCTACACCTTC.

The J gene is TRBJ2-7, the V gene TRBV13; 8 nucleotides line up with TRBD2. Germline V gene data show CDR1 as PRHDT and CDR2 as FYEKMQ (reference sequence). The CDR3 spans 14 residues. The J segment lost 3 bases and the V segment lost 9 bases, leaving 10 bases of the junction unmatched. CDR3 in amino acids: CASHRGGGHYEQYF. CDR3 coding DNA: TGTGCCAGTCATCGGGGGGGCGGGCACTACGAGCAGTACTTC.

This CDR3 is CASSLASYEQYF. CDR3 coding DNA: TGTGCCAGCAGCCTCGCATCGTACGAGCAGTACTTC. The chain employs TRBV5-6 and TRBJ2-7, with D unresolved. In germline, CDR1 is SGHDT, CDR2 YYEEEE. The CDR3 is made up of 12 amino acids. Trimming shortened V by 4 bases and J by 4 bases, and 9 bases separated the two germline ends.

The chain couples TRBV18 to TRBJ2-3; the match to TRBD2 covers 14 bases. CDR1 is KGHSH and CDR2 is LQKENI in the germline V gene. J lost 7 bases, V lost 3 bases, and 6 bases had no gene match. The length of the CDR3 is 16 residues. In DNA form, the CDR3 reads TGTGCCAGCTCACCCGGGACTAGCGGGAGTCGGAATACGCAGTATTTT. It specifies CASSPGTSGSRNTQYF.

The chain links TRBV12-3 or TRBV12-4 to TRBJ2-1; D remains unclear. V lost 7 bases to trimming and J lost 9 bases, with 13 bases between them. This CDR3 has 12 residues. The CDR3 here is CASTPMLSEQFF. DNA of the CDR3: TGTGCCAGCACTCCAATGCTTAGTGAGCAGTTCTTC.

The CDR3 loop is CASSADGKTQYF. The CDR3 DNA sequence: TGTGCCAGCAGCGCGGACGGAAAGACCCAGTACTTC. The V call is TRBV5-4, the J call TRBJ2-5; D ambiguous. The CDR3 is 12 residues long. Trimming removed 4 bases from V and 6 bases from J, with 10 bases in between. Per the germline V gene, CDR1 is SGHNT and CDR2 is YYREEE (reference sequence).

The rearrangement links TRBV29-1 to TRBJ2-1, with D tentatively TRBD2 (6 bases). Per the germline V gene, CDR1 is SQVTM and CDR2 is ANQGSEA. This CDR3 is 12 amino acids long. V shed 6 bases and J shed 10 bases, with 16 bases lying between them. The CDR3 region is CSVDSRGNEQFF. The CDR3 DNA reads as TGCAGCGTCGACTCCCGGGGGAACGAGCAGTTCTTC.

V is TRBV6-1 and J is TRBJ1-1; no firm D call. Trimming removed 3 bases from V and 0 bases from J, with 8 bases in between. CDR1 is MNHNS, CDR2 SASEGT, per germline. The CDR3 has 14 amino acids. CDR3 DNA: TGTGCCAGCAGTGAGGGGAGAATGAACACTGAAGCTTTCTTT. Protein: CASSEGRMNTEAFF.

This chain links TRBV29-1 with TRBJ2-7; D is ambiguous. The CDR3 covers 13 residues. In germline, CDR1 is SQVTM, CDR2 ANQGSEA. The ends were cut back, 6 bases at V and 2 bases at J, with 14 bases in the middle. CDR3 amino acids: CSVLETPAYEQYF. CDR3 sequence (DNA): TGCAGCGTCCTAGAGACACCAGCCTACGAGCAGTACTTC.

V and J are TRBV14 and TRBJ1-2; D is uncertain. The length of the CDR3 is 17 residues. With 4 bases removed from V and 3 bases from J, the gap between germline ends came to 21 bases. Germline V lookup: CDR1 SGHDN, CDR2 FVKESK. CDR3 protein: CASSPKVWEAGDYGYTF. As DNA, the CDR3 is TGTGCCAGCAGCCCCAAGGTGTGGGAGGCCGGGGACTATGGCTACACCTTC. The full variable domain, rest sourced from reference TRBV14 and TRBJ1-2, is EAGVTQFPSHSVIEKGQTVTLRCDPISGHDNLYWYRRVMGKEIKFLLHFVKESKQDESGMPNNRFLAERTGGTYSTLKVQPAELEDSGVYFCASSPKVWEAGDYGYTFGSGTRLTVV.

The J gene is TRBJ2-1, the V gene TRBV5-6; possibly TRBD1 for D (6 bases). CDR1 is SGHDT, CDR2 YYEEEE, per germline. The CDR3 runs to 13 residues. V was clipped by 4 bases and J by 10 bases, with 15 bases between them. CDR3 sequence reads: CASSPRPGTEQFF. In DNA, the CDR3 is TGTGCCAGCAGCCCCCGACCCGGGACAGAGCAGTTCTTC.